The 29 T cell receptor beta chains reported below all come from one sample, sequenced in a study of read filtering for tumor transcriptome and immune sequencing. From roughly 400 ng of RNA, a library with molecular barcoded alpha/delta and beta/gamma adaptors was made. TCRdb analysed the reads with MiXCR anew, one entry per CDR3 protein. The sample consists of 60,000 to 75,000 distinct CDR3 sequences, around 20% of them appearing once. The specimen sequenced was a population of CD138-negative cells sorted from bone marrow. The origin of the receptors is a donor at least 40 years old with multiple myeloma.

This clonotype was picked up many times. This rearrangement joins TRBV20-1 to TRBJ1-2; D remains ambiguous. CDR1 and CDR2 from the germline V gene are DFQATT and SNEGSKA (reference sequence). The V end was cut by 4 bases, the J end by 8 bases, with 17 bases between. The CDR3 is made up of 13 amino acids. The CDR3: CSATHPGDAGYTF. The CDR3 DNA is TGCAGTGCTACCCATCCCGGAGACGCCGGCTACACCTTC.

This clonotype was found many times. This chain links TRBV14 with TRBJ2-7; no firm D call. The germline CDR1 and CDR2 sequences are SGHDN and FVKESK. The CDR3 has 15 amino acids. V lost 1 base to trimming and J lost 1 base, with 11 bases between them. DNA for the CDR3: TGTGCCAGCAGCCAAGGGTACGGTGCATCCTACGAGCAGTACTTC. It is translated as CASSQGYGASYEQYF.

This clonotype occurred a few times. CDR3 protein: CASSLFPDQETQYF. In DNA form, the CDR3 reads TGTGCCAGCAGCTTATTTCCGGACCAAGAGACCCAGTACTTC. This sequence joins TRBV11-2 and TRBJ2-5; D uncertain. The CDR3 totals 14 residues. Deletions cut 2 bases from V and 0 bases from J, with 7 bases between. Germline CDR1 reads SGHAT; CDR2 reads FQNNGV.

This clonotype appeared once. An end of the junction differs from the germline gene, which may be a read error. The V call is TRBV6-1, the J call TRBJ2-5, with a possible D match to TRBD2 (6 bases). Germline CDR1 and CDR2: MNHNS and SASEGT. The CDR3 loop spans 14 amino acids. The CDR3 protein is CANSGGAASETQYF. CDR3 bases: TGTGCCAACAGTGGAGGGGCAGCCTCAGAGACCCAGTACTTC.

In this sample, this clonotype turned up many times. The V call is TRBV20-1, the J call TRBJ1-2, with D uncertain. The ends were cut back, 4 bases at V and 3 bases at J, with 6 bases in the middle. CDR1 and CDR2 from the germline V gene are DFQATT and SNEGSKA (reference sequence). The CDR3 loop spans 11 amino acids. CDR3 bases: TGCAGTGCTAACCCAGACTATGGCTACACCTTC. Its protein is CSANPDYGYTF.

This clonotype is labeled as medium-sized. This chain links TRBV6-5 with TRBJ2-7; 10 bases agree with TRBD1. V lost 6 bases and J lost 5; bases outside the gene matches: 7. CDR3 length: 14 residues. Germline CDR1 MNHEY, CDR2 SVGAGI. The CDR3 sequence is CASRPDRGYDEQYF. The CDR3 nucleotides read TGTGCCAGCAGACCGGACAGGGGGTACGACGAGCAGTACTTC.

Remarks on this clonotype: This may come from a read error, since a much larger clone is one base off. CDR3 sequence reads: CASSLSGGGAYEQYF. CDR3 bases: TGTGCCAGCAGCCTATCTGGCGGGGGGGCCTACGAGCAGTACTTC. V usage is TRBV3-1 and J usage is TRBJ2-7; the match to TRBD2 covers 9 bases. Unmatched junction bases numbered 6, after V lost 4 bases and J lost 2 bases. The germline V gene has CDR1 LGHDT and CDR2 YNNKEL (reference sequence). The CDR3 length is 15 residues.

This clonotype was seen ten or more times. J is TRBJ1-4 and V is TRBV6-2 or TRBV6-3, with D uncertain. This CDR3 contains 12 residues. CDR1 MNHEY and CDR2 SVGEGT come from the germline V gene. Trimming left V 2 bases short and J 6 bases short, with 4 bases between. The CDR3 region is CASSYRDEKLFF. As DNA, the CDR3 is TGTGCCAGCAGTTACCGGGATGAAAAACTGTTTTTT.

This clonotype showed up many times. V and J are TRBV5-1 and TRBJ1-5; D remains unclear. CDR3 length: 15 residues. Germline values: CDR1 SGHRS, CDR2 YFSETQ. Between the trimmed V and J ends, which lost 0 bases and 0 bases, there was a span of 7 bases. This CDR3 is CASSLAGYSNQPQHF. CDR3 sequence (DNA): TGCGCCAGCAGCTTGGCGGGGTATAGCAATCAGCCCCAGCATTTT.

This clonotype was picked up a small number of times. This chain links TRBV5-1 with TRBJ2-7, with TRBD2 matching 8 bases. CDR1 is SGHRS, CDR2 YFSETQ, per germline. J was trimmed by 2 bases and V by 0 bases; bases with no gene match: 7. This CDR3 spans 16 amino acids. CDR3 coding DNA: TGCGCCAGCAGCTTGGAATTACTAGCGGCGCCCTACGAGCAGTACTTC. This sequence encodes CASSLELLAAPYEQYF.

The V and J genes are TRBV10-3 and TRBJ2-3, with 15 bases fitting TRBD2. The germline gives CDR1 ENHRY, CDR2 SYGVKD. This CDR3 has 14 amino acids. The J segment lost 5 bases and the V segment lost 10 bases, leaving 4 bases of the junction unmatched. Here the CDR3 reads CATGLAGGEDTQYF. CDR3 sequence (DNA): TGTGCCACGGGACTAGCGGGGGGCGAAGATACGCAGTATTTT.

Regarding this clonotype: It differs at one base from a far larger clone, so likely a read error. The chain has TRBV11-3 and TRBJ2-6; tentative D call: TRBD2 (7 bases). This CDR3 spans 17 amino acids. Germline assignment: CDR1 SGHNT and CDR2 YENEEA. CDR3 nucleotides: TGTGCCAGCAGTTCCCTTAGGGGGGGCGCTGGGGCCGACGTCCTGACTTTC. This translates into CASSSLRGGAGADVLTF.

This clonotype was detected ten times or more. This chain uses TRBV15 with TRBJ1-2; 7 positions match TRBD1. V lost 0 bases to trimming and J lost 2 bases; unmatched junction nucleotides: 3. The germline gives CDR1 LNHNV, CDR2 YYDKDF (reference sequence). CDR3 size: 15 residues. Here the CDR3 DNA reads TGTGCCACCAGCAGAGAAAGGGGGCGGAACTATGGCTACACCTTC. Translation: CATSRERGRNYGYTF.

This clonotype was found many times. The rearrangement joins TRBV5-5 to TRBJ1-5; maybe TRBD1 (6 bases). The V and J ends lost 2 bases and 2 bases respectively, with 11 bases between them. Germline V lookup: CDR1 SGHKS, CDR2 YYEKEE (reference sequence). The CDR3 has 15 amino acids. This CDR3 reads CASSFEQGGNQPQHF. DNA for the CDR3: TGTGCCAGCAGCTTTGAACAGGGAGGCAATCAGCCCCAGCATTTT. The variable domain in full, completed from reference TRBV5-5 and TRBJ1-5, reads DAGVTQSPTHLIKTRGQQVTLRCSPISGHKSVSWYQQVLGQGPQFIFQYYEKEERGRGNFPDRFSARQFPNYSSELNVNALLLGDSALYLCASSFEQGGNQPQHFGDGTRLSIL.

This clonotype was seen many times. The chain uses TRBV11-2 and TRBJ2-5; D gene uncertain. V lost 3 bases to trimming and J lost 7 bases, with 9 bases between them. The CDR3 sequence is 12 residues long. Per germline, CDR1 SGHAT and CDR2 FQNNGV. CDR3 bases: TGTGCCAGCAGCTTGAGTCCAAGGACCCAGTACTTC. As protein: CASSLSPRTQYF.

This clonotype was observed at least ten times. This chain links TRBV5-1 with TRBJ2-7; D may be TRBD2 (6 bases). Germline CDR1 reads SGHRS; CDR2 reads YFSETQ. There are 16 residues in the CDR3. V was shortened by 0 bases and J by 0 bases, with 13 bases between the two germline ends. Written as DNA, the CDR3 is TGCGCCAGCAGCTTGGCCGCTAGCGAGAGCTCCTACGAGCAGTACTTC. Its translation is CASSLAASESSYEQYF.

This clonotype was detected ten times or more. J is TRBJ2-1 and V is TRBV7-9; TRBD1 might be the D (6 bases). Trimming pared 6 bases from V and 2 bases from J, leaving 14 bases between. The CDR3 is 15 residues long. CDR1 is SEHNR, CDR2 FQNEAQ, per germline (reference sequence). CDR3 DNA: TGTGCCAGCAGTACAACAGGGCTTACCTACAATGAGCAGTTCTTC. It specifies CASSTTGLTYNEQFF. The whole variable domain, remainder taken from reference TRBV7-9 and TRBJ2-1, is DTGVSQNPRHKITKRGQNVTFRCDPISEHNRLYWYRQTLGQGPEFLTYFQNEAQLEKSRLLSDRFSAERPKGSFSTLEIQRTEQGDSAMYLCASSTTGLTYNEQFFGPGTRLTVL.

This clonotype was seen at least ten times. The rearrangement joins TRBV6-6 to TRBJ2-3; 9 bases match TRBD2. From germline, CDR1 is MNHNY and CDR2 SVGAGI (reference sequence). V dropped 2 bases and J dropped 4; count of bases not matched to a gene: 7. This CDR3 region has 16 residues. In DNA form, the CDR3 reads TGTGCCAGCAGTTACACGGCGGGGGGGCCTGCAGATACGCAGTATTTT. Translated: CASSYTAGGPADTQYF.

The sample holds many counts of this clonotype. This chain links TRBV5-1 with TRBJ1-5; maybe TRBD1 (5 bases). The CDR3 covers 13 residues. Germline V gene sequence: CDR1 SGHRS, CDR2 YFSETQ. Between the trimmed V and J ends, which lost 3 bases and 10 bases, there was a span of 14 bases. The CDR3 DNA reads as TGCGCCAGCAGCTCGTATACAGGTGGACCCCAGCATTTT. This encodes CASSSYTGGPQHF.

This clonotype has more than one count but fewer than ten. The chain employs TRBV28 and TRBJ1-5, with D tentatively TRBD1 (6 bases). V was cut by 1 base and J by 4 bases, with 8 bases left in between. The CDR3 is 14 residues long. Germline V lookup: CDR1 MDHEN, CDR2 SYDVKM. The CDR3 sequence: CASSLYTGNQPQHF. The CDR3 region has the DNA TGTGCCAGCAGTTTATACACAGGGAATCAGCCCCAGCATTTT.

There are many counts of this clonotype. V gene TRBV28 combines with J gene TRBJ2-7, with TRBD1 matching 7 bases. The germline gives CDR1 MDHEN, CDR2 SYDVKM. V was pared by 5 bases and J by 7 bases, with 11 bases of the junction left unmatched. CDR3 length equals 14 residues. The CDR3 DNA reads TGTGCCAGCAGTGAGCGTGGACAGGCTCGAGAGCAGTACTTC. It encodes CASSERGQAREQYF.

This clonotype has only one observation. This CDR3 reads CSARTGGPHTGELFF. The CDR3 bases are TGCAGTGCGCGGACAGGTGGCCCGCACACCGGGGAGCTGTTTTTT. The chain uses TRBV20-1 and TRBJ2-2, with TRBD1 identical over 7 bases. Trimming removed 6 bases from V and 3 bases from J; junction bases left unmatched: 10. The CDR3 length is 15 residues. Germline CDR1 and CDR2: DFQATT and SNEGSKA (reference sequence).

Remarks on this clonotype: This could be a read error, since a much larger clone is one nucleotide away. The conserved phenylalanine or tryptophan is not found at the CDR3 terminus, so this likely reflects a read error. The rearrangement uses TRBV12-3 or TRBV12-4 and TRBJ2-5; D call uncertain. This CDR3 spans 14 amino acids. Deletions cut 3 bases from V and 5 bases from J, with 13 bases between. The CDR3 sequence: CASSFRVDGETQYS. CDR3 DNA sequence: TGTGCCAGCAGTTTTAGGGTCGATGGGGAGACCCAGTACTCC.

This clonotype was detected ten times or more. The chain carries TRBV6-2 or TRBV6-3 and TRBJ1-1; D remains ambiguous. The length of the CDR3 is 14 residues. The germline V and J ends were trimmed by 6 bases and 1 base, with 12 bases remaining between them. Germline lookup yields CDR1 MNHEY and CDR2 SVGEGT. CDR3 in DNA: TGTGCCAGCAGATTGTATTTGGGGAACACTGAAGCTTTCTTT. Encoded protein: CASRLYLGNTEAFF.

The chain carries TRBV28 and TRBJ1-1, with 8 bases that match TRBD1. The CDR3 spans 13 residues. Germline CDR1 is MDHEN and CDR2 is SYDVKM. J gave up 4 bases and V 7 bases, and 5 bases lay outside the gene matches. CDR3 bases: TGTGCCAGCAAACAGGGGGATCCCACTGAAGCTTTCTTT. This gives the protein CASKQGDPTEAFF.

This clonotype was observed at least ten times. This rearrangement joins TRBV29-1 to TRBJ2-1, with TRBD2 matching over 13 bases. This CDR3 contains 14 residues. The V segment lost 3 bases and the J segment 9 bases; nucleotides outside the gene matches: 5. Germline lookup yields CDR1 SQVTM and CDR2 ANQGSEA. CDR3 loop: CSVDTSGGAGEQFF. CDR3 bases: TGCAGCGTTGATACTAGCGGGGGGGCCGGTGAGCAGTTCTTC.

As for this clonotype: One base separates it from a far larger clone, so it is likely a read error. The chain recombines TRBV5-1 with TRBJ2-4; no reliable D call. Gene TRBJ2-3 matches the end of the DNA better, so the J call may be wrong. This CDR3 comprises 13 residues. Per germline, CDR1 SGHRS and CDR2 YFSETQ. The CDR3 reads CASREILTDAQYF. CDR3 sequence (DNA): TGCGCCAGCAGAGAGATCCTCACAGATGCGCAGTATTTT.

There are many counts of this clonotype. CDR3 bases: TGCAGCGTTGTGAAGGGATCGGGCTCCTACGAGCAGTACTTC. Its translation is CSVVKGSGSYEQYF. The chain combines TRBV29-1 with TRBJ2-7; the D is unclear. The V end was cut by 4 bases, the J end by 0 bases, with 13 bases between. Per the germline V gene, CDR1 is SQVTM and CDR2 is ANQGSEA. The CDR3 contains 14 residues.

The chain recombines TRBV14 with TRBJ2-5; D uncertain. Trimming took off 0 bases at V and 5 bases at J, with 16 bases between the two ends. The CDR3 loop spans 16 amino acids. Germline V gene lookup returns CDR1 SGHDN and CDR2 FVKESK. The CDR3 here is CASSQDSPVSWETQYF. DNA of the CDR3: TGTGCCAGCAGCCAAGACTCGCCAGTTAGCTGGGAGACCCAGTACTTC. Full variable domain (remainder filled in from reference TRBV14 and TRBJ2-5): EAGVTQFPSHSVIEKGQTVTLRCDPISGHDNLYWYRRVMGKEIKFLLHFVKESKQDESGMPNNRFLAERTGGTYSTLKVQPAELEDSGVYFCASSQDSPVSWETQYFGPGTRLLVL.